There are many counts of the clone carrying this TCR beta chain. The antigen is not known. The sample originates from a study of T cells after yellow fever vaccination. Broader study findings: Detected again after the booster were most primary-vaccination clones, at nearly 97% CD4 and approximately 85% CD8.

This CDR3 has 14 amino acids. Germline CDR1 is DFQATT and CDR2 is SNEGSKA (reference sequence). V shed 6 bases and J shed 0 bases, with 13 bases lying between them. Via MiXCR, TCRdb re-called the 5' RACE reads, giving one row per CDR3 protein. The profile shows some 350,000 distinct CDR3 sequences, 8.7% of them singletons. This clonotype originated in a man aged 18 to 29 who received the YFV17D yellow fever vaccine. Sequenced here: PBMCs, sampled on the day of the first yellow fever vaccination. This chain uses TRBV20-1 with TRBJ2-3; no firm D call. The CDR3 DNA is TGCAGTGCCGCGATTGCCGCTAGCACAGATACGCAGTATTTT. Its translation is CSAAIAASTDTQYF.